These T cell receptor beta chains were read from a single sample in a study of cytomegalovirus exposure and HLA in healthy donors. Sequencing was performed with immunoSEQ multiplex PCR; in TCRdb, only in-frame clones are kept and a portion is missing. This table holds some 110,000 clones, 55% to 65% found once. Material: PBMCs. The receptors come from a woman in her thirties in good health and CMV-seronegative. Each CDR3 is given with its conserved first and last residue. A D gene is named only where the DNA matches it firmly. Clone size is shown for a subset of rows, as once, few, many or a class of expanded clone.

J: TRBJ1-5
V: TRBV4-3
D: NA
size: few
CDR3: CASSQGPGNQPQHF
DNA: TGCGCCAGCAGCCAAGGCCCGGGCAATCAGCCCCAGCATTTT

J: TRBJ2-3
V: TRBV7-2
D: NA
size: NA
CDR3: CASSPRGSGTDTQYF
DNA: TGTGCCAGCAGCCCCCGAGGTAGCGGCACAGATACGCAGTATTTT

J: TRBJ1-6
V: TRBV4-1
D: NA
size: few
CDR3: CASSPPRPGPQLGSPLHF
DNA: TGCGCCAGCAGCCCTCCCCGTCCAGGGCCCCAGCTAGGTTCACCCCTCCACTTT

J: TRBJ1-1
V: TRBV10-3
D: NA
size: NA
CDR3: CAIKAGPNTEAFF
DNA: TGTGCCATCAAGGCGGGCCCGAACACTGAAGCTTTCTTT

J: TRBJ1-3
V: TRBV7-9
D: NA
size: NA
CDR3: CASSLEGGSNTIYF
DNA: TGTGCCAGCAGCTTGGAGGGAGGATCAAACACCATATATTTT

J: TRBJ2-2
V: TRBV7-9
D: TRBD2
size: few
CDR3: CASSLGLSANTGELFF
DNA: TGTGCCAGCAGCTTGGGACTAAGCGCGAACACCGGGGAGCTGTTTTTT

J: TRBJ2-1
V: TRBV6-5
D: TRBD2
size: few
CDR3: CASSPGTSGGNEQFF
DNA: TGTGCCAGCAGTCCCGGGACTAGCGGAGGAAATGAGCAGTTCTTC

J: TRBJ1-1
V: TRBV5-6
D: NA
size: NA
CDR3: CASSLPRGTEAFF
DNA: TGTGCCAGCAGCTTGCCAAGGGGCACTGAAGCTTTCTTT

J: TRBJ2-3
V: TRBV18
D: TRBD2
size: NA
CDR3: CASSLSGAGAGADTQYF
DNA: TGTGCCAGCTCACTCTCCGGGGCGGGAGCCGGCGCAGATACGCAGTATTTT

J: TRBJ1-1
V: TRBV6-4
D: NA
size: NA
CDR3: CASSVNRGRGGLNTEAFF
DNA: TGTGCCAGCAGTGTCAACCGTGGGAGGGGGGGGCTGAACACTGAAGCTTTCTTT

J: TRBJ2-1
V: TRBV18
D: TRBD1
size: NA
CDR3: CASSPFRDRVSNEQFF
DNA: TGTGCCAGCTCACCCTTCCGGGACAGGGTCTCGAATGAGCAGTTCTTC